This T cell receptor (beta chain) was observed in a study of cytomegalovirus exposure and HLA in healthy donors. PCR involved 60 Vbeta and 13 Jbeta primers. Clones were read by immunoSEQ multiplex PCR, and TCRdb kept only the in-frame ones, dropping some. Found here are about 190,000 clones, about 80% of them singletons; the top ten hold about 1%. Germline lookup yields CDR1 SEHNR and CDR2 FQNEAQ (reference sequence). Deletions cut 5 bases from V and 2 bases from J, with 5 bases between. The CDR3 has 12 residues. This chain joins TRBV7-9 and TRBJ2-3; D is uncertain. The sequenced material came from PBMCs. The sequence was obtained from a woman aged 40 to 50 in good health and CMV-seronegative. CDR3 coding DNA: TGTGCCAGCAGCCCCAACACAGATACGCAGTATTTT. Residues: CASSPNTDTQYF.